This passage covers 17 T cell receptor beta chains from one sample sequenced in a study of Ad26.COV2.S vaccination and SARS-CoV-2 variants. Treatment given: approximately 18 received Ad26.COV2.S at low or high dose, single or two shots; a few received placebo; per-sample allocation not given. The samples date from day 63 after the first vaccine or placebo injection. Sequencing used immunoSEQ multiplex PCR; TCRdb keeps in-frame clones, though not all of them. The table lists more than 300,000 clones, 75% to 90% of them singletons. Sequencing used peripheral blood, obtained in a trial of Ad26.COV2.S vaccine versus placebo. These receptors were taken from a person between 18 and 65 years old who received the Ad26.COV2.S COVID-19 vaccine or a placebo.

The chain is built from TRBV10-3 and TRBJ2-1; 8 nucleotides line up with TRBD2. Germline CDR1 ENHRY, CDR2 SYGVKD. The V gene end was trimmed by 3 bases and the J gene end by 6 bases; junction bases not matched to a gene: 13. The CDR3 totals 17 residues. DNA of the CDR3: TGTGCCATCAGTGACCTAACTAGCGGAAGGGGCCTCAATGAGCAGTTCTTC. Protein: CAISDLTSGRGLNEQFF.

V gene TRBV28 combines with J gene TRBJ2-7; 7 nucleotides align to TRBD1. The CDR3 is 16 amino acids. Germline lookup yields CDR1 MDHEN and CDR2 SYDVKM. Trimming took 2 bases from V and 2 from J; bases not matched to a gene: 9. CDR3 protein: CASSLIDQGVTYEQYF. The CDR3 DNA reads TGTGCCAGCAGTTTAATTGATCAGGGGGTGACCTACGAGCAGTACTTC.

V and J are TRBV27 and TRBJ1-6; 9 bases map to TRBD1. From germline, CDR1 is MNHEY and CDR2 SMNVEV (reference sequence). J was trimmed by 9 bases and V by 3 bases; bases with no gene match: 6. This CDR3 contains 15 residues. The CDR3 bases are TGTGCCAGCAGTTTCTCCACAGGGGGCGGTTCACCCCTCCACTTT. It encodes CASSFSTGGGSPLHF.

The V call is TRBV11-3, the J call TRBJ2-2, with 8 bases matching TRBD1. The CDR3 totals 15 residues. Germline V gene lookup returns CDR1 SGHNT and CDR2 YENEEA. The junction had 2 bases not matched to a gene; V was cut back by 4 bases and J by 1 base. The DNA for the CDR3 is TGTGCCAGCAGCTCCGACAGGGGGAACACCGGGGAGCTGTTTTTT. Protein sequence: CASSSDRGNTGELFF.

The chain couples TRBV9 to TRBJ2-5; TRBD1 agrees at 9 bases. The junction had 5 bases not matched to a gene; V was cut back by 4 bases and J by 7 bases. The CDR3 spans 13 residues. Germline values: CDR1 SGDLS, CDR2 YYNGEE. The CDR3 here is CASSPGQGGTQYF. The DNA for the CDR3 is TGTGCCAGCAGCCCGGGACAGGGAGGGACCCAGTACTTC.

This clone was seen more than once but under ten times. J is TRBJ2-3 and V is TRBV7-2; 13 bases are a match to TRBD2. Germline V lookup: CDR1 SGHTA, CDR2 FQGNSA. There are 16 residues in the CDR3. The V segment lost 5 bases and the J segment 3 bases; nucleotides outside the gene matches: 5. CDR3: CASSPGLAGWTDTQYF. CDR3 DNA: TGTGCCAGCAGCCCGGGACTAGCGGGATGGACAGATACGCAGTATTTT.

The chain couples TRBV2 to TRBJ2-3; D perhaps matches TRBD2 (6 bases). V was shortened by 6 bases and J by 2 bases, with 12 bases between the two germline ends. CDR3 length: 14 residues. Germline V lookup: CDR1 SNHLY, CDR2 FYNNEI. CDR3 protein: CASSRERHTDTQYF. The CDR3, as DNA: TGTGCCAGCAGCCGGGAGCGGCACACAGATACGCAGTATTTT.

This sequence joins TRBV5-6 and TRBJ1-2; a possible D gene is TRBD1 (5 bases). The CDR3 extends over 15 amino acids. Germline CDR1 and CDR2: SGHDT and YYEEEE. V lost 0 bases and J lost 2, with 11 bases in between. The DNA of the CDR3 is TGTGCCAGCAGCTTGGCCAGGGTGGAGAACTATGGCTACACCTTC. It yields the protein CASSLARVENYGYTF.

The V and J genes are TRBV4-1 and TRBJ1-5, with D unclear. Per the germline V gene, CDR1 is MGHRA and CDR2 is YSYEKL. V lost 1 base and J 0 bases, leaving 7 bases between the germline ends. The CDR3 sequence is 15 residues long. The CDR3 coding sequence is TGCGCCAGCAGCCAAGTCACAGTTAGCAATCAGCCCCAGCATTTT. This gives the protein CASSQVTVSNQPQHF.

The genes are TRBV7-9 and TRBJ1-3; no reliable D call. Trimming cost V 4 bases and J 4 bases, with 11 bases left between them. CDR1 and CDR2 (germline): SEHNR, FQNEAQ (reference sequence). The CDR3 sequence is 14 residues long. The CDR3, as DNA: TGTGCCAGCAGCTACAAGTATGACGGAAACACCATATATTTT. Its translation: CASSYKYDGNTIYF.

The sample holds a few counts of this clone. This chain links TRBV19 with TRBJ2-5, with D perhaps matching TRBD1 or TRBD2 (5 bases each). This CDR3 spans 14 amino acids. V lost 10 bases and J lost 5, with 20 bases in between. Germline V CDR1 and CDR2: LNHDA, SQIVND (reference sequence). CDR3 sequence: CATGEGPTVETQYF. The CDR3 coding sequence is TGTGCCACCGGAGAGGGGCCGACGGTGGAGACCCAGTACTTC.

The V gene is TRBV5-4, the J gene TRBJ1-2; possibly TRBD1 for D (6 bases). The germline V gene encodes CDR1 SGHNT and CDR2 YYREEE (reference sequence). Trimming removed 1 base at V and 6 bases at J, with 19 bases between. There are 16 residues in the CDR3. This CDR3 reads CASSLISRGAHNGYTF. The CDR3 bases are TGTGCCAGCAGCTTGATCTCCCGGGGGGCGCATAATGGCTACACCTTC.

This chain connects TRBV6-2 or TRBV6-3 to TRBJ2-4; 10 bases fit TRBD1. This CDR3 region has 14 residues. V lost 0 bases to trimming and J lost 7 bases; unmatched junction nucleotides: 0. Germline CDR1 reads MNHEY; CDR2 reads SVGEGT. Here the CDR3 reads CASSYSDRGNIQYF. The CDR3 nucleotides read TGTGCCAGCAGTTACTCGGACAGGGGGAACATTCAGTACTTC.

The chain links TRBV7-2 to TRBJ1-5; 7 bases line up with TRBD1. The CDR3 is 16 amino acids. After removal of 0 bases from V and 6 bases from J, the junction contained 8 bases not matched to a gene. Germline values: CDR1 SGHTA, CDR2 FQGNSA. In nucleotides, the CDR3 is TGTGCCAGCAGCTTAGCAGGTAGGGGGCTTGGTCAGCCCCAGCATTTT. This sequence encodes CASSLAGRGLGQPQHF.

This clone was observed a single time. V gene TRBV19 combines with J gene TRBJ2-5; 9 bases match TRBD1. Per germline, CDR1 LNHDA and CDR2 SQIVND (reference sequence). V lost 5 bases and J lost 3; bases outside the gene matches: 4. CDR3 size: 14 residues. The CDR3 reads CASSAGQGKETQYF. CDR3 nucleotides: TGTGCCAGTAGTGCCGGACAGGGGAAAGAGACCCAGTACTTC.

This chain joins TRBV7-9 and TRBJ1-2; maybe TRBD1 (6 bases). CDR1 is SEHNR, CDR2 FQNEAQ, per germline (reference sequence). The CDR3 contains 14 residues. V was trimmed by 4 bases and J by 5 bases, leaving 14 bases between them. CDR3 amino acids: CASSSTGLWYGYTF. DNA for the CDR3: TGTGCCAGCAGCTCTACAGGGTTGTGGTATGGCTACACCTTC.

The chain employs TRBV4-1 and TRBJ1-5, with TRBD1 matching 7 bases. V gave up 0 bases and J gave up 0 bases; unmatched junction bases: 5. The CDR3 loop spans 17 amino acids. Germline CDR1 reads MGHRA; CDR2 reads YSYEKL. The chain's CDR3 is CASSQDETGFSNQPQHF. The CDR3 nucleotides are TGCGCCAGCAGCCAAGACGAGACAGGGTTTAGCAATCAGCCCCAGCATTTT.